This T cell receptor (beta chain) was identified in a study of T cells in Graves' hyperthyroidism and ophthalmopathy. Study context: Before any treatment, at initial diagnosis, peripheral blood was collected.

RNA transcripts were the template for amplifying TCR beta CDR3 regions. First-round RT-PCR with HTBI primers amplified the TCR CDR3 region. MiXCR, applied by TCRdb to the multiplex PCR reads, yields one record per CDR3 protein. Counted here are about 640,000 distinct CDR3 sequences, less than 25% occurring once; the ten biggest clones make up under 35%. This clonotype was found a few times. Its antigen is still unknown. J gave up 2 bases and V 2 bases, and 3 bases lay outside the gene matches. The CDR3 covers 14 residues. Germline V lookup: CDR1 ENHRY, CDR2 SYGVKD. Findings and caveats of the study: By a 13 V-J model, ophthalmopathy was set apart from stable hyperthyroidism. Ophthalmopathy got predicted by the model a median about 6.7 months before its onset. Most expanded thyroid clonotypes above 0.001 also appeared in blood.

This chain connects TRBV10-3 to TRBJ2-7, with 7 positions matching TRBD1. The sample was blood. The clonotype was recovered from a man aged 30 to 45 with Graves' ophthalmopathy. The CDR3 is CAISEGQAPYEQYF. In DNA, the CDR3 is TGTGCCATCAGTGAGGGACAGGCCCCCTACGAGCAGTACTTC.